The 13 T cell receptor beta chains in this list originate from one sample, sequenced in a study of blood T cell repertoires in COVID-19 (dated by TCRdb to about 2020). The protocol used for the library was the immunoSEQ multiplex PCR assay. TCRdb mirrors the immuneACCESS table, restricted to in-frame sequences. Some clones are absent from its copies; in checked studies, under half trace to an unresolved V gene, and the reason for the others is unknown. The sample table contains some 450,000 clones; only one count was recorded for about 90% of them. The ten largest clones add up to 0.8% to 1% of the sample. Sequencing was carried out using peripheral blood. The source is a man younger than 35 with COVID-19, enrolled during active disease.

A single count supports this clone. The chain recombines TRBV7-5 with TRBJ1-5. TRBV7-5 counts as a pseudogene. This CDR3 region has 15 residues. The CDR3 nucleotides are TGTGTCAGAAGCTTAGTGGTGAGGGAGGATCAGCCCCAGCATTTT. Protein: CVRSLVVREDQPQHF.

V gene TRBV3-1 (or the pseudogene TRBV3-2) combines with J gene TRBJ1-2, with D unclear. Per the germline V gene, CDR1 is LGHDT and CDR2 is YNNKEL (reference sequence). The length of the CDR3 is 15 residues. Trimming took off 4 bases at V and 1 base at J, with 13 bases between the two ends. CDR3 protein: CASSLGGLHNYGYTF. CDR3 sequence (DNA): TGTGCCAGCAGCCTTGGAGGACTCCATAACTATGGCTACACCTTC.

The chain combines TRBV2 with TRBJ1-1; TRBD1 aligns across 12 bases. The CDR3 is 16 amino acids. Germline V lookup: CDR1 SNHLY, CDR2 FYNNEI. Germline trimming cut 5 bases from V and 0 bases from J; bases unmatched to any gene: 4. Here the CDR3 DNA reads TGTGCCAGCAGTCCCGGGACAGGGGGCGTGAACACTGAAGCTTTCTTT. Encoded protein: CASSPGTGGVNTEAFF.

V usage is TRBV9 and J usage is TRBJ2-1, with 9 nucleotides matching TRBD2. J lost 4 bases, V lost 7 bases, and 6 bases had no gene match. Germline V gives CDR1 SGDLS, CDR2 YYNGEE. The CDR3 loop spans 14 amino acids. CDR3 amino acids: CASEAGGTYNEQFF. The CDR3 DNA follows: TGTGCCAGCGAAGCGGGAGGAACGTACAATGAGCAGTTCTTC.

This clone was picked up one time. V usage is TRBV7-9 and J usage is TRBJ2-7; D may be TRBD2 (5 bases). V gave up 2 bases and J gave up 0 bases, with 8 bases separating them. CDR1 is SEHNR, CDR2 FQNEAQ, per germline (reference sequence). This CDR3 comprises 14 residues. The CDR3 spells CASSLKGSSYEQYF. CDR3 DNA sequence: TGTGCCAGCAGCTTAAAAGGGAGCTCCTACGAGCAGTACTTC. Drawing the rest from reference TRBV7-9 and TRBJ2-7, the complete variable domain is DTGVSQNPRHKITKRGQNVTFRCDPISEHNRLYWYRQTLGQGPEFLTYFQNEAQLEKSRLLSDRFSAERPKGSFSTLEIQRTEQGDSAMYLCASSLKGSSYEQYFGPGTRLTVT.

This clone was observed a single time. The chain is built from TRBV29-1 and TRBJ2-1; TRBD2 is a possible D gene (5 bases). Trimming took off 3 bases at V and 15 bases at J, with 21 bases between the two ends. Germline CDR1 SQVTM, CDR2 ANQGSEA. The CDR3 covers 13 residues. The CDR3 loop is CSVEGTGGGARFF. The CDR3 DNA reads as TGCAGCGTTGAGGGAACCGGAGGCGGTGCGCGGTTCTTC.

CDR3 region: CASSLGVARSGRGNEQFF. Here the CDR3 DNA reads TGCGCCAGCAGCTTGGGTGTCGCCCGTAGCGGGAGGGGCAATGAGCAGTTCTTC. The gene calls are TRBV5-1 and TRBJ2-1; 11 bases match TRBD2. CDR1 and CDR2 from the germline V gene are SGHRS and YFSETQ. V shed 0 bases, J shed 6 bases, and the junction held 11 bases outside the gene matches. The length of the CDR3 is 18 residues.

The chain couples TRBV19 to TRBJ1-3; D is possibly TRBD1 (5 bases). The CDR3 spans 14 residues. The V and J ends lost 2 bases and 0 bases respectively, with 5 bases between them. Germline V gene sequence: CDR1 LNHDA, CDR2 SQIVND (reference sequence). In DNA form, the CDR3 reads TGTGCCAGTAGTATAAGGGGCTCTGGAAACACCATATATTTT. Translation: CASSIRGSGNTIYF.

The chain has TRBV5-1 and TRBJ1-1; TRBD1 matches 7 bases. V was pared by 0 bases and J by 4 bases, with 6 bases of the junction left unmatched. Germline CDR1 reads SGHRS; CDR2 reads YFSETQ. The CDR3 is 15 amino acids. The CDR3 sequence is CASSLGQGGGTEAFF. CDR3 bases: TGCGCCAGCAGCTTGGGACAGGGTGGGGGCACTGAAGCTTTCTTT.

This chain uses TRBV20-1 with TRBJ2-3, with 12 bases fitting TRBD2. The CDR3 has 19 amino acids. After removal of 3 bases from V and 5 bases from J, the junction contained 18 bases not matched to a gene. Germline CDR1 reads DFQATT; CDR2 reads SNEGSKA (reference sequence). The CDR3, as DNA: TGCAGTGCTAGTGGGGGTCGGTCCAGAGCTAGCGGGAGGGGAGATACGCAGTATTTT. Protein product: CSASGGRSRASGRGDTQYF.

This chain connects TRBV2 to TRBJ1-2, with a weak D call TRBD1 (5 bases). The V gene's germline CDR1 is SNHLY and CDR2 FYNNEI. Trimming removed 3 bases at V and 4 bases at J, with 9 bases between. The CDR3 loop spans 13 amino acids. In DNA form, the CDR3 reads TGTGCCAGCAGTGACGGGGGGGGCTATGGCTACACCTTC. It codes for CASSDGGGYGYTF.

The chain uses TRBV24-1 and TRBJ2-3; 7 nucleotides line up with TRBD2. The length of the CDR3 is 16 residues. The trim removed 0 bases at V and 1 base at J, leaving 3 bases unmatched. Germline V CDR1 and CDR2: KGHDR, SFDVKD. In DNA form, the CDR3 reads TGTGCCACCAGTGATTTGCTCGCGGGGGGCACAGATACGCAGTATTTT. This encodes CATSDLLAGGTDTQYF.

V is TRBV24-1 and J is TRBJ2-1, with 8 bases that match TRBD1. V lost 4 bases, J lost 7 bases, and 8 bases stayed unmatched. The CDR3 has 15 residues. Germline lookup yields CDR1 KGHDR and CDR2 SFDVKD. CDR3 loop: CATSDPPDRANEQFF. The DNA for the CDR3 is TGTGCCACCAGTGACCCCCCGGACAGGGCAAATGAGCAGTTCTTC.